The sequence of this T cell receptor (beta chain) was determined in a study of early T cells in non-severe SARS-CoV-2 infection listed by TCRdb under 2021. Background for the entire study: Because TCR sequencing relied on bulk RNA taken from unsorted whole blood, pairing of alpha and beta chains was not possible.

Study-wide findings and limitations: VDJdb matching was skewed toward anti-spike CD8 responses, so virus-specific expansions were likely underestimated and private and CD4 specificities were missed.

The germline V gene provides CDR1 MGHDK and CDR2 SYGVNS. V is trimmed back by 1 base and J by 5 bases, and the junction contains 18 bases that no gene match accounts for. The CDR3 numbers 20 residues from cysteine through phenylalanine. Here the CDR3 DNA is all that survives: 60 bases in frame from base 1. The library was generated by 5' RACE. The instrument given in TCRdb is NextSeq 500. In the TCR library protocol, unique molecular identifiers were attached to individual cDNA molecules to correct for PCR bias and sequencing error. TCR alpha and beta chains were both sequenced, and the abundances of alpha and beta sequences in each sample were closely correlated with each other. In the paper's pipeline: Decombinator V4 was used to perform V gene, J gene and CDR3 annotation of TCR sequences. TCRs were defined as expanded if a significant change between any two time points was detected under a Poisson model with p below 0.0001. Abundances of TCRs were expressed as counts per million after normalisation to the total number of TCRs sequenced in each sample. TRAV1-2 paired with TRAJ12, TRAJ20 or TRAJ33 defined MAIT TCRs, while TRAV10 paired with TRAJ18 defined iNKT TCRs. VDJdb, accessed 1 November 2021, was searched for CMV, EBV and SARS-CoV-2 annotated TCRs, excluding TCRs annotated for multiple antigens. Using fastp trimming at Q25 and MiXCR clonotype assembly, TCRdb reanalyzed the public sequencing data and kept in-frame beta chains. Records with the same CDR3 protein are collapsed into one entry carrying the most frequent genes and DNA. These V and J calls originate from TCRdb's pipeline instead of the authors' own analysis. The sample includes approximately 33,000 distinct CDR3 sequences, with 3.9% observed a single time. The ten largest account for 9% to 10% of the sample.

This clonotype is characterized as medium-sized (0.01 to 0.1%). No antigen is known for it. Nothing much larger sits one base from this clone, and base qualities are not available. Set within a cohort of healthcare workers in London, UK, this nested case-control study involved weekly PCR testing of nasopharyngeal swabs along with blood sampling. Healthcare workers were recruited during the week of the UK lockdown, between 23 and 31 March 2020, and followed weekly for up to about 15 weeks. This receptor was taken from an adult who was a healthcare worker with PCR-confirmed SARS-CoV-2 infection or an uninfected control (not recorded which). The sample taken for sequencing was whole blood. The chain is assembled from TRBV25-1 and TRBJ2-2, with 8 bases aligning to TRBD1. The CDR3 sequence is CASSEFGSRKTGELTGELFF. At the DNA level, the sequence is TGTGCCAGCAGTGAATTCGGGTCTAGGAAGACAGGGGAGTTGACCGGGGAGCTGTTTTTT.